These 17 T cell receptor beta chains were sequenced from one sample in a study of shared T cell receptors in the human thymus. Here immunoSEQ multiplex PCR was the method, and the copy in TCRdb shows in-frame clones only, minus some. The data hold about 660,000 clones, with around nine tenths observed a single time. The sample was also linked to a second study, of human thymus T cells.

The material sequenced was thymocytes. The receptors shown here come from a boy under two years old with a congenital heart defect.

J is TRBJ1-2 and V is TRBV11-2; D remains unclear. The germline V gene has CDR1 SGHAT and CDR2 FQNNGV. Trimming pared 5 bases from V and 2 bases from J, leaving 12 bases between. The CDR3 is 14 amino acids. CDR3 DNA: TGTGCCAGCAGCCAGAGGGAAAAGAACTATGGCTACACCTTC. Protein product: CASSQREKNYGYTF.

The chain has TRBV20-1 and TRBJ2-7, with TRBD1 matching 7 bases. V lost 6 bases and J lost 6; bases outside the gene matches: 2. The CDR3 has 10 residues. CDR1 DFQATT and CDR2 SNEGSKA come from the germline V gene (reference sequence). The CDR3: CSAQGSEQYF. The DNA for the CDR3 is TGCAGTGCACAGGGGTCCGAGCAGTACTTC.

This rearrangement joins TRBV30 to TRBJ1-5; no definite D call. There are 15 residues in the CDR3. Deletions cut 1 base from V and 7 bases from J, with 17 bases between. CDR1 GTSNPN and CDR2 SVGIG come from the germline V gene (reference sequence). CDR3 sequence: CAWSGRRDSGQPQHF. CDR3 nucleotides: TGTGCCTGGAGTGGTCGGAGGGATTCCGGACAGCCCCAGCATTTT.

J is TRBJ1-1 and V is TRBV5-4, with D unclear. The CDR3 spans 12 residues. Trimming removed 4 bases at V and 7 bases at J, with 11 bases between. CDR1 is SGHNT and CDR2 is YYREEE in the germline V gene (reference sequence). In DNA, the CDR3 is TGTGCCAGCAGCCCCCTTCCCGGTGAAGCTTTCTTT. Its translation: CASSPLPGEAFF.

The chain couples TRBV4-1 to TRBJ2-3, with 14 bases fitting TRBD2. The length of the CDR3 is 20 residues. Trimming took 2 bases from V and 4 from J; bases not matched to a gene: 14. Germline CDR1 MGHRA, CDR2 YSYEKL. In nucleotides, the CDR3 is TGCGCCAGCAGCCAAAGACTGCGCCGACTAGCGGGAGGGGAGGCAGATACGCAGTATTTT. Protein sequence: CASSQRLRRLAGGEADTQYF.

This chain connects TRBV19 to TRBJ1-1, with D perhaps TRBD1 (5 bases). CDR1 LNHDA and CDR2 SQIVND come from the germline V gene (reference sequence). Trimming shortened V by 4 bases and J by 1 base, and 10 bases separated the two germline ends. The CDR3 is 14 amino acids. The CDR3 DNA reads TGTGCCAGTAGTACAGGACACTGGAACACTGAAGCTTTCTTT. It specifies CASSTGHWNTEAFF.

The chain is built from TRBV19 and TRBJ2-2, with 7 bases lining up with TRBD1. Germline lookup yields CDR1 LNHDA and CDR2 SQIVND (reference sequence). The CDR3 sequence is 14 residues long. Trimming at V came to 5 bases and at J to 5 bases, leaving 5 bases not matched to a gene. The CDR3 DNA is TGTGCCAGTAGTCAGACAGGGCAAACCGGGGAGCTGTTTTTT. Residues: CASSQTGQTGELFF.

The rearrangement uses TRBV18 and TRBJ1-3, with D possibly TRBD1 on 6 matching bases. This CDR3 spans 17 amino acids. Germline values: CDR1 KGHSH, CDR2 LQKENI. V dropped 3 bases and J dropped 0 bases, with 15 bases sitting between them. CDR3 sequence (DNA): TGTGCCAGCTCACCCCGGACAGATCAATACTCTGGAAACACCATATATTTT. Its translation is CASSPRTDQYSGNTIYF. Full variable domain (outside the CDR3, taken from reference TRBV18 and TRBJ1-3): NAGVMQNPRHLVRRRGQEARLRCSPMKGHSHVYWYRQLPEEGLKFMVYLQKENIIDESGMPKERFSAEFPKEGPSILRIQQVVRGDSAAYFCASSPRTDQYSGNTIYFGEGSWLTVV.

Only one count was recorded for this clone. The V call is TRBV11-2, the J call TRBJ2-3, with TRBD2 matching 7 bases. The CDR3 consists of 15 residues. The germline V gene encodes CDR1 SGHAT and CDR2 FQNNGV. The V segment lost 2 bases and the J segment 2 bases; nucleotides outside the gene matches: 4. The CDR3 bases are TGTGCCAGCAGCTTATCTAGCGGACCCACAGATACGCAGTATTTT. Its translation is CASSLSSGPTDTQYF.

This clone was detected once. This rearrangement joins TRBV19 to TRBJ2-3; 9 bases line up with TRBD2. Germline-derived CDR1 and CDR2 are LNHDA and SQIVND (reference sequence). The V gene end was trimmed by 7 bases and the J gene end by 4 bases; junction bases not matched to a gene: 12. The CDR3 runs to 16 residues. The CDR3 reads CASTSEISGSPDTQYF. As DNA, the CDR3 is TGTGCCAGTACCTCCGAAATTAGCGGGAGCCCAGATACGCAGTATTTT.

This chain joins TRBV11-3 and TRBJ2-2; perhaps TRBD1 as D (6 bases). Germline loops: CDR1 SGHNT, CDR2 YENEEA. Trimming removed 10 bases from V and 5 bases from J, with 14 bases in between. The CDR3 loop spans 13 amino acids. The CDR3 region is CANSQGRTGELFF. As DNA, the CDR3 is TGTGCCAACTCACAGGGCCGAACCGGGGAGCTGTTTTTT.

This chain connects TRBV10-3 to TRBJ1-2; 7 bases match TRBD1. With V trimmed by 6 bases and J by 4 bases, 8 bases remained unmatched. The CDR3 has 14 residues. Germline CDR1 is ENHRY and CDR2 is SYGVKD. CDR3 sequence: CAIRGLDRAYGYTF. The CDR3, as DNA: TGTGCCATCAGAGGCCTCGACAGGGCCTATGGCTACACCTTC.

The chain recombines TRBV19 with TRBJ2-1; 14 bases agree with TRBD2. CDR3 length: 18 amino acids. Trimming at V came to 4 bases and at J to 6 bases, leaving 11 bases not matched to a gene. The germline V gene has CDR1 LNHDA and CDR2 SQIVND (reference sequence). CDR3 loop: CASSNPGTSGRWGNEQFF. CDR3 DNA sequence: TGTGCCAGTAGTAACCCCGGGACTAGCGGGAGATGGGGCAATGAGCAGTTCTTC.

The chain joins TRBV5-6 to TRBJ2-1; 10 positions agree with TRBD2. Germline lookup yields CDR1 SGHDT and CDR2 YYEEEE. The CDR3 runs to 17 residues. The V and J ends lost 1 base and 6 bases, in that order; junction bases with no gene match: 10. The chain's CDR3 is CASSLTQREGLGNEQFF. In DNA, the CDR3 is TGTGCCAGCAGCTTGACCCAGCGGGAGGGCCTTGGCAATGAGCAGTTCTTC.

The genes are TRBV11-2 and TRBJ2-7; 7 bases agree with TRBD2. The V gene's germline CDR1 is SGHAT and CDR2 FQNNGV. The CDR3 loop spans 12 amino acids. V lost 8 bases and J lost 5; bases outside the gene matches: 6. For the CDR3, the DNA is TGTGCCAGCCGGGAGGCAGGGCACGAGCAGTACTTC. Translating gives CASREAGHEQYF. Filled out from reference TRBV11-2 and TRBJ2-7, the complete variable domain reads EAGVAQSPRYKIIEKRQSVAFWCNPISGHATLYWYQQILGQGPKLLIQFQNNGVVDDSQLPKDRFSAERLKGVDSTLKIQPAKLEDSAVYLCASREAGHEQYFGPGTRLTVT.

The CDR3 coding sequence is TGTGCCAGCAGTTACAGGGGGAACACCGGGGAGCTGTTTTTT. Translated, it gives CASSYRGNTGELFF. This chain joins TRBV6-6 and TRBJ2-2; TRBD1 is a possible D gene (5 bases). This CDR3 comprises 14 residues. The germline CDR1 and CDR2 sequences are MNHNY and SVGAGI (reference sequence). With 2 bases removed from V and 1 base from J, the gap between germline ends came to 5 bases.

As for this clone: The conserved phenylalanine or tryptophan is not found at the CDR3 terminus, so this likely reflects a read error. The limits of the CDR3 on the DNA are not certain, so only TCRdb's listed CDR3 is given. The chain is built from TRBV6-8 and TRBJ2-7; TRBD1, as called in the table, went unchecked against the DNA. The CDR3 is made up of 10 amino acids, end residues included. Germline assignment: CDR1 MNHGY and CDR2 SAAAGT. The CDR3 loop reads CASSYSGDPI.